Below are 25 T cell receptor beta chains sequenced from a single sample in a study of T cells in Graves' hyperthyroidism and ophthalmopathy. RNA transcripts gave rise to amplified TCR beta CDR3 regions. The study used the HTBI primer set for a first-round RT-PCR of the TCR CDR3. TCRdb redid the calling of the multiplex PCR reads with MiXCR, one entry per CDR3 protein. The table includes about 840,000 distinct CDR3 sequences, more than 30% detected once. The sequenced sample was blood. All receptors derive from a man aged 18 to 29 with Graves' hyperthyroidism.

With respect to this clonotype: The junction and the germline gene differ at one end; a read error may be behind it. The chain carries TRBV24-1 and TRBJ2-7; D is unresolved. The CDR3 length is 13 residues. Germline V gene data show CDR1 as KGHDR and CDR2 as SFDVKD. CDR3 sequence: CASSFHGSREQYF. As DNA, the CDR3 is TGTGCCAGCAGTTTCCACGGCTCGAGGGAGCAGTACTTC.

This clonotype has only a few counts. The J gene is TRBJ2-7, the V gene TRBV19, with D possibly matching TRBD1 (6 bases). V was trimmed by 5 bases and J by 3 bases, leaving 14 bases between them. This CDR3 comprises 14 residues. In germline, CDR1 is LNHDA, CDR2 SQIVND (reference sequence). The CDR3 sequence: CASSLTGNLYEQYF. For the CDR3, the DNA is TGTGCCAGTAGTTTAACAGGGAATCTCTACGAGCAGTACTTC.

This clonotype was detected ten times or more. The chain recombines TRBV7-8 with TRBJ2-7; perhaps TRBD1 as D (6 bases). Germline CDR1 SGHVS, CDR2 FQNEAQ. The CDR3 length is 13 residues. The V and J ends lost 6 bases and 7 bases respectively, with 16 bases between them. This CDR3 reads CASSPKDSSEQYF. The CDR3 nucleotides are TGTGCCAGCAGTCCCAAGGACAGCTCAGAGCAGTACTTC.

The rearrangement uses TRBV6-5 and TRBJ2-3; D perhaps matches TRBD2 (5 bases). Per germline, CDR1 MNHEY and CDR2 SVGAGI. The CDR3 is 14 residues long. The V end lost 2 bases, the J end lost 0 bases, and 6 bases lay between the germline ends. This CDR3 is CASSYRTSTDTQYF. The CDR3 DNA is TGTGCCAGCAGTTACAGGACTAGCACAGATACGCAGTATTTT.

This clonotype was found a few times. The chain recombines TRBV6-1 with TRBJ1-5, with D tentatively TRBD1 (5 bases). Germline V gene sequence: CDR1 MNHNS, CDR2 SASEGT. The CDR3 is 16 amino acids. The V end was cut by 6 bases, the J end by 3 bases, with 18 bases between. CDR3 in amino acids: CASSLRDGPSNQPQHF. The CDR3 coding sequence is TGTGCCAGCAGCCTACGGGACGGCCCCTCCAATCAGCCCCAGCATTTT.

This clonotype was counted a few times. The chain uses TRBV20-1 and TRBJ1-5; D perhaps matches TRBD1 (5 bases). Trimming removed 0 bases from V and 2 bases from J, with 14 bases in between. The CDR3 loop spans 16 amino acids. Germline CDR1 is DFQATT and CDR2 is SNEGSKA (reference sequence). The chain's CDR3 is CSARDGGNGGNQPQHF. CDR3 bases: TGCAGTGCTAGAGATGGGGGTAATGGGGGCAATCAGCCCCAGCATTTT.

This clonotype was seen at least ten times. This chain joins TRBV19 and TRBJ1-5, with D possibly TRBD1 on 6 matching bases. This CDR3 has 17 amino acids. Germline V lookup: CDR1 LNHDA, CDR2 SQIVND (reference sequence). Trimming took 2 bases from V and 1 from J, leaving 15 bases between them. DNA of the CDR3: TGTGCCAGTAGTATATGGAGACAGGTGGAAAGCAATCAGCCCCAGCATTTT. Its translation: CASSIWRQVESNQPQHF. Filled out from reference TRBV19 and TRBJ1-5, the complete variable domain reads DGGITQSPKYLFRKEGQNVTLSCEQNLNHDAMYWYRQDPGQGLRLIYYSQIVNDFQKGDIAEGYSVSREKKESFPLTVTSAQKNPTAFYLCASSIWRQVESNQPQHFGDGTRLSIL.

This clonotype came up a few times. This chain joins TRBV14 and TRBJ1-1; the D gene is possibly TRBD1 (5 bases). The germline V gene encodes CDR1 SGHDN and CDR2 FVKESK. This CDR3 has 14 amino acids. The V end was cut by 0 bases, the J end by 7 bases, with 12 bases between. DNA of the CDR3: TGTGCCAGCAGCCAAGAACGGGCCAGGGTTGAAGCTTTCTTT. Translation gives CASSQERARVEAFF.

This clonotype appeared many times. The CDR3 reads CSARTGGEVQPQHF. In DNA form, the CDR3 reads TGCAGTGCTCGGACAGGGGGCGAGGTTCAGCCCCAGCATTTT. V is TRBV20-1 and J is TRBJ1-5, with 11 bases aligning to TRBD1. Germline V gives CDR1 DFQATT, CDR2 SNEGSKA (reference sequence). V gave up 5 bases and J gave up 6 bases; unmatched junction bases: 6. The CDR3 consists of 14 residues.

For this clonotype: An end of the junction differs from the germline gene, which may be a read error. The genes are TRBV5-5 and TRBJ1-4, with no clear D. Germline CDR1 SGHKS, CDR2 YYEKEE (reference sequence). This CDR3 comprises 15 residues. The CDR3 region has the DNA TGCGCCAGCAGCCAAGATAGGGAAACTAATGAAAAACTGTTTTTT. Translated: CASSQDRETNEKLFF.

J is TRBJ2-7 and V is TRBV24-1, with D uncertain. Germline V gene data show CDR1 as KGHDR and CDR2 as SFDVKD. This CDR3 has 13 residues. V was shortened by 6 bases and J by 0 bases, with 8 bases between the two germline ends. The CDR3 region has the DNA TGTGCCACCAGTACACAGCTCTCCTACGAGCAGTACTTC. It specifies CATSTQLSYEQYF.

This clonotype was seen repeatedly, ten times or more. The chain couples TRBV6-5 to TRBJ1-6, with 10 bases lining up with TRBD1. J gave up 10 bases and V 8 bases, and 5 bases lay outside the gene matches. Per germline, CDR1 MNHEY and CDR2 SVGAGI. The CDR3 has 13 residues. CDR3 in amino acids: CASFRGQGSPLHF. In nucleotides, the CDR3 is TGTGCCAGCTTCAGGGGACAGGGGTCACCCCTCCACTTT.

This clonotype was found a few times. V usage is TRBV6-6 and J usage is TRBJ1-5; D gene uncertain. The CDR3 is 15 residues long. Trimming removed 5 bases from V and 0 bases from J, with 11 bases in between. CDR1 MNHNY and CDR2 SVGAGI come from the germline V gene (reference sequence). CDR3 bases: TGTGCCAGCAGTGTCGCCGAATATAGCAATCAGCCCCAGCATTTT. Its protein product is CASSVAEYSNQPQHF.

The V and J genes are TRBV13 and TRBJ2-6, with a possible D match to TRBD2 (7 bases). Germline V gene lookup returns CDR1 PRHDT and CDR2 FYEKMQ (reference sequence). The V end lost 8 bases, the J end lost 4 bases, and 18 bases lay between the germline ends. This CDR3 is built from 16 residues. The CDR3 region is CASSLGGAEGANVLTF. In DNA, the CDR3 is TGTGCCAGCTCCTTGGGGGGGGCGGAAGGGGCCAACGTCCTGACTTTC.

This clonotype was detected only a few times. V is TRBV20-1 and J is TRBJ2-7, with 8 bases matching TRBD2. V trimming: 5 bases; J trimming: 3 bases; junction bases outside the gene matches: 9. Germline V gives CDR1 DFQATT, CDR2 SNEGSKA (reference sequence). The CDR3 has 14 residues. In nucleotides, the CDR3 is TGCAGTGCTCCTCCTAGCGGGCTTTACTACGAGCAGTACTTC. Residues: CSAPPSGLYYEQYF.

This chain joins TRBV5-6 and TRBJ2-7; the match to TRBD2 covers 9 bases. The CDR3 is 13 residues long. J gave up 7 bases and V 2 bases, and 4 bases lay outside the gene matches. The germline CDR1 and CDR2 sequences are SGHDT and YYEEEE. In DNA, the CDR3 is TGTGCCAGCAGCTTCGCTAGCGGGGATGAGCAGTACTTC. Translation: CASSFASGDEQYF.

The chain combines TRBV7-2 with TRBJ1-2, with no clear D. Germline loops: CDR1 SGHTA, CDR2 FQGNSA. With 6 bases removed from V and 9 bases from J, the gap between germline ends came to 23 bases. The CDR3 sequence is 15 residues long. The CDR3 DNA is TGTGCCAGCAGTCTCAATACGGACCCAGGAAAGAGCTACACCTTC. Amino acids: CASSLNTDPGKSYTF.

This sequence joins TRBV15 and TRBJ2-3, with D unclear. Germline V lookup: CDR1 LNHNV, CDR2 YYDKDF (reference sequence). Trimming took off 7 bases at V and 9 bases at J, with 17 bases between the two ends. The CDR3 sequence is 13 residues long. CDR3 in DNA: TGTGCCACCAATTCCTTCGTCGTCCAGACGCAGTATTTT. Amino acids: CATNSFVVQTQYF.

The chain employs TRBV7-2 and TRBJ1-1; 9 positions match TRBD1. Trimming took 7 bases from V and 5 from J; bases not matched to a gene: 5. The germline CDR1 and CDR2 sequences are SGHTA and FQGNSA. This CDR3 is built from 13 residues. The CDR3 coding sequence is TGTGCCAGCAACGACAGGGGGAGAACTGAAGCTTTCTTT. Its translation is CASNDRGRTEAFF.

This clonotype was recorded a few times. The V call is TRBV6-5, the J call TRBJ1-5, with D possibly TRBD1 on 5 matching bases. The V and J ends lost 5 bases and 9 bases respectively, with 11 bases between them. The CDR3 runs to 12 residues. In germline, CDR1 is MNHEY, CDR2 SVGAGI. The CDR3 is CASSTGTGPQHF. For the CDR3, the DNA is TGTGCCAGCAGTACAGGAACAGGGCCCCAGCATTTT.

In this sample, this clonotype turned up a few times. The chain recombines TRBV7-8 with TRBJ2-2, with D perhaps assigned TRBD1 or TRBD2 (5 bases each). The CDR3 contains 16 residues. The germline CDR1 and CDR2 sequences are SGHVS and FQNEAQ. Trimming stripped 5 bases from V and 4 bases from J, with 17 bases between. The CDR3 region has the DNA TGTGCCAGCAGCGCCCGGGGCGCGCTACTCACCGGGGAGCTGTTTTTT. It translates to CASSARGALLTGELFF.

This clonotype was counted at least ten times. V and J are TRBV2 and TRBJ2-2; tentative D call: TRBD1 (6 bases). Germline CDR1 SNHLY, CDR2 FYNNEI. The V end lost 11 bases, the J end lost 3 bases, and 16 bases lay between the germline ends. CDR3 length: 14 amino acids. The CDR3 nucleotides are TGTGCCTCCGGACAGAGAAGGGACACCGGGGAGCTGTTTTTT. Translation gives CASGQRRDTGELFF.

The rearrangement links TRBV7-9 to TRBJ1-6; D ambiguous. V was trimmed by 4 bases and J by 5 bases, leaving 9 bases between them. Germline V gives CDR1 SEHNR, CDR2 FQNEAQ (reference sequence). CDR3 length equals 14 residues. The CDR3 DNA reads TGTGCCAGCAGCTCAACAGAGAATAATTCACCCCTCCACTTT. It yields the protein CASSSTENNSPLHF.

This clonotype was seen just once. The rearrangement links TRBV29-1 to TRBJ2-5, with 8 bases that match TRBD1. The length of the CDR3 is 14 residues. CDR1 and CDR2 from the germline V gene are SQVTM and ANQGSEA. J was trimmed by 4 bases and V by 8 bases; bases with no gene match: 12. CDR3 amino acids: CSLAGQGGGETQYF. The CDR3 DNA follows: TGCAGCTTGGCTGGACAGGGTGGTGGAGAGACCCAGTACTTC.

The chain employs TRBV20-1 and TRBJ1-1, with D unclear. Looked up from germline, CDR1 is DFQATT and CDR2 is SNEGSKA (reference sequence). The CDR3 is made up of 12 amino acids. Between the trimmed V and J ends, which lost 7 bases and 7 bases, there was a span of 16 bases. DNA for the CDR3: TGCAGTGTTAAAAACATGGAAGGTGAAGCTTTCTTT. Protein sequence: CSVKNMEGEAFF.